This is a list of T cell receptor beta chains from one sample in a study of blood T cell repertoires in COVID-19. Assay: immunoSEQ multiplex PCR; the TCRdb copy retains only in-frame clones and omits some. The sample holds about 93,000 clones, approximately 87% seen once. Sequencing was performed on peripheral blood. The source is a human donor with active COVID-19. The donor label of this sample is uncertain. CDR3s include the opening cysteine and the closing phenylalanine or tryptophan. Each record gives: CDR3 length, D gene, J gene, V gene, clone size, CDR3 protein, CDR3 DNA. The D gene is left open where the match is weak. Not every row has a clone size; where given, it reads once, few, many or a size class.

>15|NA|TRBJ1-2|TRBV5-1|NA
CASSLGRTPNYGYTF
TGCGCCAGCAGCTTGGGCAGAACCCCTAACTATGGCTACACCTTC
>13|NA|TRBJ2-2|TRBV14|NA
CASSQKIGGELFF
TGTGCCAGCAGCCAAAAGATCGGTGGGGAGCTGTTTTTT
>14|NA|TRBJ1-1|TRBV4-2|NA
CASSQMTGRREAFF
TGTGCCAGCAGCCAAATGACAGGCCGCCGAGAAGCTTTCTTT
>13|NA|TRBJ2-5|TRBV2|NA
CASSRLWRETQYF
TGTGCCAGCAGTCGTCTCTGGAGAGAGACCCAGTACTTC
>15|NA|TRBJ2-7|TRBV25-1|NA
CASSESGLSSYEQYF
TGTGCCAGCAGTGAATCTGGGCTGAGCTCCTACGAGCAGTACTTC
>18|TRBD2|TRBJ2-4|TRBV4-2|NA
CASSRARGTSGAKNIQYF
TGTGCCAGCAGCCGAGCTAGGGGGACTAGCGGGGCGAAAAACATTCAGTACTTC
>14|NA|TRBJ1-2|TRBV6-2/TRBV6-3|NA
CASSFTGTGYGYTF
TGTGCCAGCAGTTTTACAGGGACGGGCTATGGCTACACCTTC
>16|TRBD1|TRBJ2-2|TRBV4-3|medium-sized
CASSLLTGGGVGELFF
TGCGCCAGCAGCCTTCTTACAGGGGGCGGGGTCGGGGAGCTGTTTTTT
>15|NA|TRBJ1-1|TRBV15|NA
CATSRGGRGGTEAFF
TGTGCCACCAGCAGAGGAGGAAGGGGGGGTACTGAAGCTTTCTTT
>13|NA|TRBJ1-3|TRBV4-3|NA
CASSQRLGNTIYF
TGCGCCAGCAGCCAGAGACTTGGGAACACCATATATTTT
>17|NA|TRBJ2-5|TRBV14|NA
CASSQVGGVRGQETQYF
TGTGCCAGCAGCCAAGTTGGTGGCGTCAGGGGACAAGAGACCCAGTACTTC
>13|TRBD1|TRBJ1-2|TRBV29-1|NA
CSVKGQGAGGYTF
TGCAGCGTTAAAGGACAGGGGGCGGGTGGCTACACCTTC
>16|NA|TRBJ2-5|TRBV21-1|NA
CASSKGISGYQETQYF
TGTGCCAGCAGCAAAGGAATATCGGGGTACCAAGAGACCCAGTACTTC
>14|NA|TRBJ1-2|TRBV27|NA
CASRSRGGWYGYTF
TGTGCCAGCAGGAGCCGGGGGGGCTGGTATGGCTACACCTTC
>16|TRBD2|TRBJ2-2|TRBV7-2|NA
CASSSGLAGGAGELFF
TGTGCCAGCAGCTCCGGACTAGCGGGGGGGGCCGGGGAGCTGTTTTTT
>14|NA|TRBJ2-3|TRBV4-3|NA
CASSLLVGTDTQYF
TGCGCCAGCAGCCTGCTCGTAGGCACAGATACGCAGTATTTT
>14|NA|TRBJ1-2|TRBV7-9|once
CASSRADFNYGYTF
TGTGCCAGCAGCCGAGCGGATTTTAACTATGGCTACACCTTC
>16|NA|TRBJ2-5|TRBV21-1|NA
CASSKQRVEPGETQYF
TGTGCCAGCAGCAAACAGCGGGTGGAACCGGGAGAGACCCAGTACTTC
>13|TRBD1|TRBJ1-2|TRBV27|NA
CASRDRVANGYTF
TGTGCCAGCAGAGACAGGGTTGCTAATGGCTACACCTTC
>15|NA|TRBJ1-5|TRBV28|NA
CASSTRDRYDQPQHF
TGTGCCAGCAGTACCCGGGATCGCTACGATCAGCCCCAGCATTTT
>15|TRBD1|TRBJ2-1|TRBV7-6|NA
CASSPTGTGHNEQFF
TGTGCCAGCAGCCCGACCGGGACAGGTCACAATGAGCAGTTCTTC
>16|NA|TRBJ1-1|TRBV3-1/TRBV3-2|NA
CASSPSVTGLITEAFF
TGTGCCAGCAGCCCCAGCGTTACAGGTTTGATCACTGAAGCTTTCTTT
>14|NA|TRBJ1-1|TRBV11-3|few
CASSSGTPNTEAFF
TGTGCCAGCAGCTCAGGGACACCGAACACTGAAGCTTTCTTT
>15|TRBD1|TRBJ2-7|TRBV7-9|NA
CASSPGQGLSYEQYF
TGTGCCAGCAGCCCCGGACAGGGGTTATCCTACGAGCAGTACTTC